This T cell receptor beta chain was recovered during a study of early stage breast cancer tumors. About the research overall: ER+/PR+/HER2- status applied to about 70% of the 16 invasive breast tumors. Average read coverage per sample was about 10-fold. Whole-study findings and limits: Blood repertoires resembled normal breast more than tumor. Chain pairing and CD4, CD8 or FOXP3 expression were not captured.

The CDR3 is 15 amino acids. Germline trimming cut 4 bases from V and 4 bases from J; bases unmatched to any gene: 9. The germline gives CDR1 SGHTA, CDR2 FQGNSA. With respect to this clone: The antigen is not known.

The method was immunoSEQ multiplex PCR; TCRdb's version includes in-frame clones alone and lacks a portion of them. The table lists approximately 48,000 clones, about nine tenths of them singletons. The sequence was collected from a person aged 65-85 years with breast cancer. The rearrangement links TRBV7-2 to TRBJ2-5, with 7 bases identical to TRBD2. The sequencing input was blood. DNA of the CDR3: TGTGCCAGCAGCTCGACTAGCACCTTAGGAGAGACCCAGTACTTC. It is translated as CASSSTSTLGETQYF.